This T cell receptor (beta chain) was sequenced in a study of control samples from healthy donors and cancer patients. Produced via immunoSEQ multiplex PCR; TCRdb's table is partial and in-frame only. The sample gives 120,000 to 150,000 clones, roughly nine tenths of which show up once; 5.5% to 7.5% is in the top ten. The V gene end was trimmed by 3 bases and the J gene end by 2 bases; junction bases not matched to a gene: 5. This CDR3 comprises 15 residues. The germline V gene has CDR1 SGDLS and CDR2 YYNGEE. The source is a man between 18 and 35 years old in good health. The specimen was blood. The chain joins TRBV9 to TRBJ2-7; 10 bases match TRBD1. The CDR3 is CASSAAGQGAYEQYF. CDR3 DNA: TGTGCCAGCAGCGCAGCTGGACAGGGGGCCTACGAGCAGTACTTC.